This TCR beta chain was obtained from a study of blood T cells in healthy people across ages. V was trimmed by 6 bases and J by 3 bases, leaving 10 bases between them. The CDR3 runs 13 residues. CDR1 is MNHEY and CDR2 is SVGEGT in the germline V gene. This clonotype appeared a few times. The donors, aged roughly 6 to 100, were healthy Caucasians from Russia. Alongside a J-beta primer mix, a sample-barcoded 5' primer served in a second PCR lasting about 7 to 12 cycles. TCRdb reprocessed the 5' RACE reads with MiXCR, giving one entry per CDR3 protein. The sample includes hundreds of thousands of distinct CDR3 sequences, around 41% of them seen just once.

This receptor was taken from a man older than 75 in good health. Sequences were obtained from blood. The chain links TRBV6-2 or TRBV6-3 to TRBJ2-3; D unresolved. The DNA of the CDR3 is TGTGCCAGCAGAGCCCCCGGGACAGATACGCAGTATTTT. Its translation is CASRAPGTDTQYF.